This T cell receptor beta chain was sequenced during a study of shared clonotypes between healthy human individuals (dated by TCRdb to 2018 to 2020). General notes on the study: A few men and a couple of women, aged 18 to 49 years, made up the cohort. For each donor, CD4 naive and CD4 memory were each run on three plates, CD8 naive on two plates, and CD8 memory on one plate. To increase sequencing depth and limit assay-specific biases, different laboratories used diverse techniques to prepare libraries and sequence TCR repertoires. Per donor, leukapheresis produced somewhere between about 0.94 and 10 billion PBMCs. To estimate repertoire size and how much clonotypes are shared between individuals, the study performed deep sequencing of blood TCR repertoires from about five healthy adults.

Using the deep immunoSEQ assay, TCR CDR3 regions were amplified from genomic DNA by multiplex PCR. Genomic DNA extracted from each cell subset was distributed evenly over all wells of several immunoSEQ 96-well plates, and each plate served as one replicate. For sorted subsets, roughly 200 ng genomic DNA, equal to 30,000 to 35,000 T cell genomes, was loaded into each replicate PCR. The purified libraries were quantified using a Qubit 3.0 fluorometer, sized with a Bioanalyzer 2100, and then quantified again using the KAPA Library Quantification kit. Every immunoSEQ 96-well plate was sequenced on a separate single-read 150-cycle Illumina NextSeq 550 flow cell. On the authors' methods: The immunoSEQ output contained only junctional sequences without quality scores, so filtering could not match that applied to full-length reads. To assign V/J genes and CDR3, sequences were annotated against IMGT germline references using PyIR, a Python wrapper for IgBLAST v1.9. Reads with weak V/J assignments (E-value above 1e-6), missing CDR3, stop codons, out-of-frame junctions, or ambiguous translated residues were removed. V3J clonotypes were defined as sequences sharing an identical inferred V gene, J gene, and CDR3 amino acid sequence. To compute the percentage overlap between repertoires, the number of shared unique clonotypes was divided by the size of the smaller repertoire. Richness of each repertoire was evaluated using RTK rarefaction, the Chao1 estimator, and Recon v2.1 estimates of unobserved clonotypes. Generation probabilities were computed with OLGA for all TCRbeta clonotypes obtained by the gDNA method from several donors. The clones in this table, taken by TCRdb from immuneACCESS, are in-frame only. Not every clone is retained; where verified, under half of the shortfall comes from an unresolved V gene, and the cause of the rest is unknown. From that table come the V and J calls and clone size; the DNA was used to work out D and trimming. This sample comprises 850,000 to 1,200,000 clones, about three quarters of them detected only once. The ten top clones hold 1.2% to 1.5% of the sample.

The investigation overall reported the following: Rarefaction of sorted-subset datasets indicated incomplete sequencing despite the large sequencing depth. Larger estimated clonotype richness was generally found for naive subsets than for memory subsets. Clonotypes shared by all four sorted-subset donors showed higher generation probabilities than non-shared clonotypes. Pairwise subsampling indicated that sequencing depth was expected to affect the degree of clonotype sharing among donors. Across a handful of donors, about 5% of naive CD4, roughly 3.8% of naive CD8, roughly 2.3% of memory CD4, and under 0.45% of memory CD8 clonotypes were shared. Sampling was restricted to blood, and TCR repertoires in tissue are likely to differ from TCR repertoires in blood. The genetic and exposure-history diversity represented was limited by the small number of donors.

Ends trimmed: V by 2 bases, J by 3 bases; bases unmatched to a gene: 12. CDR1 is given as SGHDN and CDR2 as FVKESK, both from the germline V gene. Reading from cysteine to phenylalanine, the CDR3 counts 17 amino acids. The CDR3 DNA has 51 bases and is translated from base 1. The donors were healthy, HIV-negative adults with no recently reported acute infections or vaccinations. Every donor was a Caucasian adult living in Nashville, Tennessee, USA. Magnetic negative selection was used to enrich CD4+ T cells, after which naive cells were positively selected on CD45RA and the negative fraction became the memory subset. Blood was collected by leukapheresis, and PBMCs were isolated by Ficoll-Histopaque density gradient centrifugation and then cryopreserved in liquid nitrogen vapor phase. Analytical flow cytometry was used to check the purity and quantity of each magnetically sorted T cell population. Each sorted fraction had its genomic DNA isolated and then quantified by UV absorbance on a Nanodrop 2000c.

In the case of this clone: The target of this receptor is not known. Within one base of it there is no much larger clone, and no base qualities were kept.

The sequencing input was memory CD4+ T cells sorted from blood. Interpreted using the paper, the cell subset or site label stands for: CD45RA-negative fraction. The clonotype originates from a man between 18 and 29 years old in good health. The chain links TRBV14 with TRBJ2-5, with 7 bases aligning to TRBD1. The DNA sequence is given as TGTGCCAGCAGCCAACAAACCCGGACAGGTTCTAAAGAGACCCAGTACTTC. Its translation reads: CASSQQTRTGSKETQYF.